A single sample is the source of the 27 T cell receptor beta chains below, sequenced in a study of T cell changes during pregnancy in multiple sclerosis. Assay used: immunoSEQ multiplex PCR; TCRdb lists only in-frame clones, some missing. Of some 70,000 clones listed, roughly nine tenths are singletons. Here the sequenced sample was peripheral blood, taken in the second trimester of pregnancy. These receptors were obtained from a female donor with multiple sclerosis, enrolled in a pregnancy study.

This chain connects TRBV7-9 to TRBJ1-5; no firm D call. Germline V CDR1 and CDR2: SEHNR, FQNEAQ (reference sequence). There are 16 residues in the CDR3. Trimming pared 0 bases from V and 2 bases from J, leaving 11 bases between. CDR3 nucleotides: TGTGCCAGCAGCTTAGCCCAAGTCGGTGGCAATCAGCCCCAGCATTTT. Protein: CASSLAQVGGNQPQHF.

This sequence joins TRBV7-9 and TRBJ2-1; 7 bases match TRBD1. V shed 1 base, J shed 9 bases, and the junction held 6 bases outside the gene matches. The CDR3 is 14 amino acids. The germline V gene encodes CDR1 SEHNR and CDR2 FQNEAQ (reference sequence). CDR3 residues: CASSLGDREGEQFF. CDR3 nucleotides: TGTGCCAGCAGCTTAGGCGACAGGGAAGGTGAGCAGTTCTTC.

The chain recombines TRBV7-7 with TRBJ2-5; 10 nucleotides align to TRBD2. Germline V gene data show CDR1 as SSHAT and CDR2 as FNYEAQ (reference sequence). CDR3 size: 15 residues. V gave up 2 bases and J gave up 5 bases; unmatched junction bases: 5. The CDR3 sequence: CASSLSASGGETQYF. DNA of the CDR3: TGTGCCAGCAGCTTATCGGCTAGCGGGGGCGAGACCCAGTACTTC.

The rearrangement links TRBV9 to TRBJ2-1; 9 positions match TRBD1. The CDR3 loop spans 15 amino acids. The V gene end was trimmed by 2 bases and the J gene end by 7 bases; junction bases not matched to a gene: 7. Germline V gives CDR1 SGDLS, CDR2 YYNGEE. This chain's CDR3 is CASSVTGQGPNEQFF. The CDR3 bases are TGTGCCAGCAGCGTCACGGGACAGGGTCCTAATGAGCAGTTCTTC.

CDR3 in amino acids: CASSVGIRGGAGGMNTEAFF. Written as DNA, the CDR3 is TGTGCCAGCAGCGTGGGTATTCGAGGAGGGGCAGGAGGAATGAACACTGAAGCTTTCTTT. V and J are TRBV9 and TRBJ1-1, with D perhaps matching TRBD1 (5 bases). V lost 2 bases and J lost 0, with 26 bases in between. The germline CDR1 and CDR2 sequences are SGDLS and YYNGEE. The CDR3 is made up of 20 amino acids.

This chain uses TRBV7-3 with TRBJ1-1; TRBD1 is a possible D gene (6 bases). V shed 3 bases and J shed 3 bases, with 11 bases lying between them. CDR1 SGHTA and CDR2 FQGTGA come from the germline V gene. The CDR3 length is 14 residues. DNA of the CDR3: TGTGCCAGCAGCTTCAGGGGCCGGGACACTGAAGCTTTCTTT. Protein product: CASSFRGRDTEAFF.

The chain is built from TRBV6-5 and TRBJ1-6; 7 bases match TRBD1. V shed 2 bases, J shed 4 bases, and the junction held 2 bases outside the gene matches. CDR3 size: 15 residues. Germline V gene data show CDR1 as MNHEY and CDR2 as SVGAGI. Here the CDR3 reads CASSYGTVYNSPLHF. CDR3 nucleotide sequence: TGTGCCAGCAGTTACGGGACAGTTTATAATTCACCCCTCCACTTT.

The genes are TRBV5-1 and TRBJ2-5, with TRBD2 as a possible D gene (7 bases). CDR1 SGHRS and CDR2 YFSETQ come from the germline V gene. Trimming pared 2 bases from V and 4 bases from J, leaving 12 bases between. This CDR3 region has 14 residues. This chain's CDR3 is CASSFGGAGETQYF. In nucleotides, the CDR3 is TGCGCCAGCAGCTTTGGGGGGGCCGGAGAGACCCAGTACTTC.

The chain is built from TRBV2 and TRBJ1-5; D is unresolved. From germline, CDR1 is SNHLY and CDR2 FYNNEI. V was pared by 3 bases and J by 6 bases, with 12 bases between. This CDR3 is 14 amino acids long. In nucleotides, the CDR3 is TGTGCCAGCAGTGATTGGGAGTCTCGTCAGCCCCAGCATTTT. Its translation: CASSDWESRQPQHF.

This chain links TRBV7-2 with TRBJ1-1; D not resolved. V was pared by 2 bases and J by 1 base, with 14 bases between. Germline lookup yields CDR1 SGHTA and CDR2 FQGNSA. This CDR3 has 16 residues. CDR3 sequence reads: CASSLFTWPGNTEAFF. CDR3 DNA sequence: TGTGCCAGCAGCTTATTTACTTGGCCGGGGAACACTGAAGCTTTCTTT. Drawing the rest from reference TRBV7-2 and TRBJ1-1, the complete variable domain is GAGVSQSPSNKVTEKGKDVELRCDPISGHTALYWYRQSLGQGLEFLIYFQGNSAPDKSGLPSDRFSAERTGGSVSTLTIQRTQQEDSAVYLCASSLFTWPGNTEAFFGQGTRLTVV.

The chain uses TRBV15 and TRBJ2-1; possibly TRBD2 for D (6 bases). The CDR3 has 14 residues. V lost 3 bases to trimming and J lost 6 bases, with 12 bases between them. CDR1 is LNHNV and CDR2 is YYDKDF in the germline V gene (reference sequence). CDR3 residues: CATSRDYVGNEQFF. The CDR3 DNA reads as TGTGCCACCAGCAGGGACTACGTGGGCAATGAGCAGTTCTTC.

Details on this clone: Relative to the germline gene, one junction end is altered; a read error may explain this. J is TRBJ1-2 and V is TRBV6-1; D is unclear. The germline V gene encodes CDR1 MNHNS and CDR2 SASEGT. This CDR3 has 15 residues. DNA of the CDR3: TGTGCCAGCAGTGAGTTCTGGGAGAGGCTGCGAACTCACCTCTTC. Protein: CASSEFWERLRTHLF.

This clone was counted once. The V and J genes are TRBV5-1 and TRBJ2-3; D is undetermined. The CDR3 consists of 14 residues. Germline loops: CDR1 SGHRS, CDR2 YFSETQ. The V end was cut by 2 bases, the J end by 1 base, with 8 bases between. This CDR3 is CASSLIAGTDTQYF. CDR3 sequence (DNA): TGCGCCAGCAGCTTAATCGCGGGCACAGATACGCAGTATTTT. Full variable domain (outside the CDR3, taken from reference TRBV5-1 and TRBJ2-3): KAGVTQTPRYLIKTRGQQVTLSCSPISGHRSVSWYQQTPGQGLQFLFEYFSETQRNKGNFPGRFSGRQFSNSRSEMNVSTLELGDSALYLCASSLIAGTDTQYFGPGTRLTVL.

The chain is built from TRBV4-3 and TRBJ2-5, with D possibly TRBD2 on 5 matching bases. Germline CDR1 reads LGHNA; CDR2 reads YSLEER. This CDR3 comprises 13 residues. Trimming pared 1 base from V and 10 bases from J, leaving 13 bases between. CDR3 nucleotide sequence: TGCGCCAGCAGCCAAGGATCAGAGGGCGGCCAGTACTTC. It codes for CASSQGSEGGQYF.

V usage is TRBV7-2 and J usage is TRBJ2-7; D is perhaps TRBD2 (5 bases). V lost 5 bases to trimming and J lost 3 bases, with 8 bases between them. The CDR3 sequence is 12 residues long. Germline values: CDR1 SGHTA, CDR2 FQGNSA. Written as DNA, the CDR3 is TGTGCCAGCAGCCCCCGGGACTACGAGCAGTACTTC. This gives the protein CASSPRDYEQYF.

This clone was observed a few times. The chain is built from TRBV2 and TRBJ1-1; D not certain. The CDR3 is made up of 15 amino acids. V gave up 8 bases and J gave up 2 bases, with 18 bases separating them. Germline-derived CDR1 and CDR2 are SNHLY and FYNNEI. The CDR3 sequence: CASSTRSGLNTEAFF. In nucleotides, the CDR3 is TGTGCCAGCTCTACTAGGTCGGGCCTCAACACTGAAGCTTTCTTT.

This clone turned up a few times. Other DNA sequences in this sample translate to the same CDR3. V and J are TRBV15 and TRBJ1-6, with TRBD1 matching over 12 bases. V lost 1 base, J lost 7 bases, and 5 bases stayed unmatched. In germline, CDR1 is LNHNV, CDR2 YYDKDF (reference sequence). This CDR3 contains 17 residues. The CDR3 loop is CATSRGGQGARNSPLHF. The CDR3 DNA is TGTGCCACCAGCAGAGGGGGACAGGGGGCGCGAAATTCACCCCTCCACTTT.

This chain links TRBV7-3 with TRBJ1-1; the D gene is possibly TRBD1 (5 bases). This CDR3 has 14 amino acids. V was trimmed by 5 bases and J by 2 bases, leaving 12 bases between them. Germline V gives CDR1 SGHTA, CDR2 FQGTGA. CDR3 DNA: TGTGCCAGCAGCCCAGACAGCCGAAACACTGAAGCTTTCTTT. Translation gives CASSPDSRNTEAFF.

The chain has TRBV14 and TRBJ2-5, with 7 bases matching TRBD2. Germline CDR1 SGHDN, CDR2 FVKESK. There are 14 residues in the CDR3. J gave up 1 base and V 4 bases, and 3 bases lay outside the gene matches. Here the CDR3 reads CASSLGGIQETQYF. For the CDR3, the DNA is TGTGCCAGCAGCCTGGGGGGGATCCAAGAGACCCAGTACTTC.

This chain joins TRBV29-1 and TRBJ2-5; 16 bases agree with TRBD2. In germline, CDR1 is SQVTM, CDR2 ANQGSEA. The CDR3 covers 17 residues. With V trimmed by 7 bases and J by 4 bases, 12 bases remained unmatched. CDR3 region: CSDMMGLAGGYRETQYF. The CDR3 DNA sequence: TGCAGCGACATGATGGGACTAGCGGGGGGGTATAGAGAGACCCAGTACTTC.

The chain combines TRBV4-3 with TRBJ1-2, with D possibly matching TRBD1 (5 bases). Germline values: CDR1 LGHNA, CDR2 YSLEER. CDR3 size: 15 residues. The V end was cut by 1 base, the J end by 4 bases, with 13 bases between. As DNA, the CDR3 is TGCGCCAGCAGCCAAGGGGGGGGTGGAGGCTATGGCTACACCTTC. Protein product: CASSQGGGGGYGYTF.

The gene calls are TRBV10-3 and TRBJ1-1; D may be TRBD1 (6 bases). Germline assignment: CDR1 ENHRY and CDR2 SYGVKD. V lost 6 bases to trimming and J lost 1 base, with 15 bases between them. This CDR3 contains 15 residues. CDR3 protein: CAIRDGGAKNTEAFF. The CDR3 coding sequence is TGTGCCATCAGGGACGGGGGGGCGAAGAACACTGAAGCTTTCTTT.

The CDR3 DNA is TGTGCCAGCACCTCGAGCGGGGGGCCCACAGATACGCAGTATTTT. Residues: CASTSSGGPTDTQYF. The V call is TRBV6-5, the J call TRBJ2-3; the match to TRBD2 covers 9 bases. Germline CDR1 MNHEY, CDR2 SVGAGI. V lost 7 bases and J lost 2; bases outside the gene matches: 7. The CDR3 is 15 residues long.

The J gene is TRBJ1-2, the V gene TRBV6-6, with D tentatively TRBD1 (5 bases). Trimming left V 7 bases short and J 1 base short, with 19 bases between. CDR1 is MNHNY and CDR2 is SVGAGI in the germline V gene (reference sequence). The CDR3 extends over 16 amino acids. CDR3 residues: CASIKSWADSNYGYTF. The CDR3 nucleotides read TGTGCCAGCATCAAATCGTGGGCAGACAGTAACTATGGCTACACCTTC.

In DNA form, the CDR3 reads TGTGCCAGCAGTTACGTGGGAGTGAACACTGAAGCTTTCTTT. Translated, it gives CASSYVGVNTEAFF. This sequence joins TRBV6-5 and TRBJ1-1; D unresolved. This CDR3 spans 14 amino acids. The germline CDR1 and CDR2 sequences are MNHEY and SVGAGI. V lost 2 bases to trimming and J lost 0 bases, with 7 bases between them.

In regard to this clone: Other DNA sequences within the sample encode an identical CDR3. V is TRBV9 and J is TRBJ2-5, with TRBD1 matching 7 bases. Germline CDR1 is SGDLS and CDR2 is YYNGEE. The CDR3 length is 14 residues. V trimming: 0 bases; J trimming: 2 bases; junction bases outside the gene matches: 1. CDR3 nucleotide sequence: TGTGCCAGCAGCGTAGGGACAGGTCAAGAGACCCAGTACTTC. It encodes CASSVGTGQETQYF.

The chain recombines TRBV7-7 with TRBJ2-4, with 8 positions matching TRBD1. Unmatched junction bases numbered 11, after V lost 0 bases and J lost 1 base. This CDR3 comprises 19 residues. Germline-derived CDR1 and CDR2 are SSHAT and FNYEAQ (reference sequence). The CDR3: CASSLARDRGRVAKNIQYF. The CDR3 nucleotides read TGTGCCAGCAGCTTAGCGCGAGACAGGGGAAGAGTCGCCAAAAACATTCAGTACTTC.